This passage covers 2 T cell receptor beta chains from one sample sequenced in a study of OX40 agonist ivuxolimab in advanced cancers. Here immunoSEQ multiplex PCR was the method, and the copy in TCRdb shows in-frame clones only, minus some. The sample has about 88,000 clones, 75% to 90% seen once. The source was CD4+ or CD8+ T cells sorted from blood, collected in a trial of the OX40 agonist ivuxolimab. The source of these receptors is an adult with an advanced solid tumor such as melanoma, head and neck, liver or kidney cancer.

This clone has just a few counts. The rearrangement joins TRBV30 to TRBJ1-1, with a possible D match to TRBD1 (5 bases). The germline gives CDR1 GTSNPN, CDR2 SVGIG (reference sequence). Trimming cost V 3 bases and J 2 bases, with 10 bases left between them. The CDR3 runs to 13 residues. CDR3 region: CAWSGHGNTEAFF. CDR3 DNA sequence: TGTGCCTGGAGCGGACACGGAAACACTGAAGCTTTCTTT.

The chain links TRBV27 to TRBJ2-7, with D possibly being TRBD1 (6 bases). The CDR3 has 14 residues. Trimming stripped 3 bases from V and 7 bases from J, with 16 bases between. Germline CDR1 reads MNHEY; CDR2 reads SMNVEV (reference sequence). The CDR3 DNA is TGTGCCAGCAGTTTTCCTGGGGGCTCAGGAGAGCAGTACTTC. It encodes CASSFPGGSGEQYF.